This T cell receptor (beta chain) was sequenced during a study of a mutant IDH1 vaccine in newly diagnosed glioma. The wider study: The study started vaccination 4-6 weeks after radiotherapy alone, or with temozolomide cycles. The sex distribution of treated patients was approximately 62% male and around 40% female, with a mean age of around 40 years.

Trimming removed 3 bases at V and 0 bases at J, with 10 bases between. Germline lookup yields CDR1 SGDLS and CDR2 YYNGEE. This CDR3 region has 15 residues. Time point here: week 11, during vaccination. The vaccine gave 300 ug of a 20-mer mutant IDH1 peptide subcutaneously per dose. Profiled with immunoSEQ multiplex PCR; TCRdb holds only in-frame clones, not every one. The table lists 20,000 to 25,000 clones, about 70% of them singletons. With regard to this clone: Its matching antigen is unknown.

The receptor's source is a man younger than 35 with glioma. Some clones in this sample may be carry-over from other donors' samples. The chain uses TRBV9 and TRBJ2-1, with a possible D match to TRBD1 (6 bases). The sequencing used peripheral blood mononuclear cells (PBMCs), collected from a glioma patient whose treatment included an IDH1 peptide vaccine. The CDR3 loop reads CASSDGGRSYNEQFF. Here the CDR3 DNA reads TGTGCCAGCAGCGATGGGGGCCGCTCCTACAATGAGCAGTTCTTC.